This entry concerns a single T cell receptor (beta chain). The sample comes from a study of CD8 T cells in Susac syndrome. An amount of RNA that ranged from roughly 0.5 to 1 ug was reverse transcribed with random hexamers. Multiplex PCR with immunoSEQ amplified the TCR beta CDR3 across 54 Vbeta and 13 Jbeta. TCRdb recomputed calls from the immunoSEQ multiplex PCR reads with MiXCR, one row per CDR3 protein. The table records hundreds of thousands of distinct CDR3 sequences, roughly 95% of them present only once. Sequencing of TCR beta was undertaken in CD8+ and CD4+ T cells derived from blood. V gave up 1 base and J gave up 4 bases; unmatched junction bases: 4. The length of the CDR3 is 15 residues. Germline V CDR1 and CDR2: LGHDT, YNNKEL (reference sequence).

The chain uses TRBV3-1 and TRBJ2-7; 10 bases map to TRBD2. The clonotype was recovered from a human donor with Susac syndrome. Source material: CD4+ T cells from PBMCs. The CDR3 reads CASSQGPAGGYEQYF. The CDR3 coding sequence is TGTGCCAGCAGCCAAGGCCCAGCGGGAGGGTACGAGCAGTACTTC.